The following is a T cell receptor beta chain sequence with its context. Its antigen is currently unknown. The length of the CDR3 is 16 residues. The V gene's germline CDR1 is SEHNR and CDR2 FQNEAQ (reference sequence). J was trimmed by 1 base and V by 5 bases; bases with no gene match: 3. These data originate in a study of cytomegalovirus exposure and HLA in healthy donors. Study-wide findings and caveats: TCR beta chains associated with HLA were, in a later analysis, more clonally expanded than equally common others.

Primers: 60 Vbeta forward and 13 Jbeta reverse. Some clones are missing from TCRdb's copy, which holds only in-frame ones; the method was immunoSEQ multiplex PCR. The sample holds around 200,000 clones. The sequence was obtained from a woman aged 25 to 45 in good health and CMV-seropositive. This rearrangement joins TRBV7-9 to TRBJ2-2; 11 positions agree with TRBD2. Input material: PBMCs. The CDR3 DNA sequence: TGTGCCAGCAGCCCCCTAGCGGGGGGGAACACCGGGGAGCTGTTTTTT. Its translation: CASSPLAGGNTGELFF. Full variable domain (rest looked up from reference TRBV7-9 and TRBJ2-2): DTGVSQNPRHKITKRGQNVTFRCDPISEHNRLYWYRQTLGQGPEFLTYFQNEAQLEKSRLLSDRFSAERPKGSFSTLEIQRTEQGDSAMYLCASSPLAGGNTGELFFGEGSRLTVL.